This TCR beta chain derives from a study of shared clonotypes between healthy human individuals. Concerning this clone itself: Its target is unknown.

Produced via immunoSEQ multiplex PCR; TCRdb's table is partial and in-frame only. The data hold roughly 2 million clones, with 95% observed a single time. Germline V gives CDR1 SGHNT, CDR2 YYREEE (reference sequence). The CDR3 extends over 14 amino acids. Trimming shortened V by 2 bases and J by 5 bases, and 14 bases separated the two germline ends. Splitting of CD4+ cells produced CD45RA+ naive and CD45RA-negative memory subsets. Points from the study as a whole: Measured sharing among donors was expected to vary with sequencing depth.

The sequence derives from a man aged 18 to 35 in good health. Sequencing input: naive CD4+ T cells sorted from blood. Subset meaning: CD45RA+ positively selected. The chain recombines TRBV5-4 with TRBJ2-7; a possible D gene is TRBD1 (6 bases). In DNA form, the CDR3 reads TGTGCCAGCAGCTTCCCAGGGGCGCCCAACGAGCAGTACTTC. Protein product: CASSFPGAPNEQYF. Drawing the rest from reference TRBV5-4 and TRBJ2-7, the complete variable domain is ETGVTQSPTHLIKTRGQQVTLRCSSQSGHNTVSWYQQALGQGPQFIFQYYREEENGRGNFPPRFSGLQFPNYSSELNVNALELDDSALYLCASSFPGAPNEQYFGPGTRLTVT.